The 32 T cell receptor beta chains below all came from one sample that was sequenced in a study of blood T cell repertoires in COVID-19. The repertoire was sequenced with immunoSEQ multiplex PCR; TCRdb's copy has only in-frame clones and lacks some. The top ten hold around 20% of the sample, which has more than 80,000 clones, 87% seen once. Sequencing was performed on peripheral blood. The source is a woman aged 60 to 75 with COVID-19, enrolled during active disease.

The V gene is TRBV7-3, the J gene TRBJ2-1, with a tentative D call TRBD2 (5 bases). CDR3 length: 15 residues. From germline, CDR1 is SGHTA and CDR2 FQGTGA. Trimming shortened V by 5 bases and J by 8 bases, and 19 bases separated the two germline ends. CDR3 nucleotide sequence: TGTGCCAGCAGCCCCCAAGCGGTGAGGCTGCATGAGCAGTTCTTC. Protein sequence: CASSPQAVRLHEQFF.

The chain has TRBV2 and TRBJ1-2; no clear D gene. CDR1 is SNHLY and CDR2 is FYNNEI in the germline V gene. The CDR3 is 14 amino acids. V shed 2 bases and J shed 6 bases, with 13 bases lying between them. The CDR3 coding sequence is TGTGCCAGCAGTGAATCCGGGCGGAGGGATGGCTACACCTTC. Translation gives CASSESGRRDGYTF.

This clone has just a few counts. The chain uses TRBV12-3 or TRBV12-4 and TRBJ2-4, with TRBD2 matching 7 bases. The CDR3 length is 13 residues. Germline trimming cut 6 bases from V and 7 bases from J; bases unmatched to any gene: 6. The CDR3 spells CASSGGMVNIQYF. CDR3 DNA sequence: TGTGCCAGCAGCGGGGGGATGGTTAACATTCAGTACTTC.

This clone has a single count. CDR3 bases: TGTGCCAGCAGCCCCAGGGTTTACGAGCAGTACTTC. Amino acid sequence: CASSPRVYEQYF. This sequence joins TRBV7-9 and TRBJ2-7; D possibly corresponds to TRBD1 (5 bases). CDR3 length: 12 residues. Trimming cost V 5 bases and J 4 bases, with 9 bases left between them. Germline V gene data show CDR1 as SEHNR and CDR2 as FQNEAQ (reference sequence).

The chain carries TRBV5-4 and TRBJ1-6, with a possible D match to TRBD1 (6 bases). The V end lost 2 bases, the J end lost 10 bases, and 13 bases lay between the germline ends. Germline CDR1 SGHNT, CDR2 YYREEE (reference sequence). This CDR3 contains 14 residues. In DNA form, the CDR3 reads TGTGCCAGCAGCTTTAACAGGGAGGGATCACCCCTCCACTTT. This encodes CASSFNREGSPLHF.

The V gene is TRBV5-1, the J gene TRBJ1-1, with D perhaps matching TRBD1 (6 bases). This CDR3 is 14 amino acids long. CDR1 and CDR2 from the germline V gene are SGHRS and YFSETQ. Trimming stripped 3 bases from V and 2 bases from J, with 11 bases between. The CDR3 is CASSWGGRNTEAFF. CDR3 nucleotides: TGCGCCAGCAGCTGGGGGGGCAGAAACACTGAAGCTTTCTTT.

The genes are TRBV4-1 and TRBJ2-4; 9 bases agree with TRBD1. Germline CDR1 and CDR2: MGHRA and YSYEKL. V lost 1 base, J lost 9 bases, and 7 bases stayed unmatched. The CDR3 has 15 amino acids. For the CDR3, the DNA is TGCGCCAGCAGCCAAGCCGGGACAGGGATGGGCATTCAGTACTTC. Its translation is CASSQAGTGMGIQYF.

The rearrangement uses TRBV12-3 or TRBV12-4 and TRBJ1-1, with 7 bases identical to TRBD1. With V trimmed by 7 bases and J by 4 bases, 6 bases remained unmatched. The CDR3 is 13 residues long. CDR3 bases: TGTGCCAGCAAACGGGACAGACGCACTGAAGCTTTCTTT. Translated, it gives CASKRDRRTEAFF.

The CDR3: CASSYFSNWFF. The DNA for the CDR3 is TGTGCCAGCAGTTACTTTAGCAATTGGTTCTTC. The chain joins TRBV6-2 or TRBV6-3 to TRBJ2-1, with no clear D. The CDR3 runs to 11 residues. Deletions cut 1 base from V and 15 bases from J, with 10 bases between. CDR1 is MNHEY, CDR2 SVGEGT, per germline.

V usage is TRBV27 and J usage is TRBJ2-5; 8 positions match TRBD1. Germline CDR1 reads MNHEY; CDR2 reads SMNVEV (reference sequence). Unmatched junction bases numbered 12, after V lost 5 bases and J lost 4 bases. The CDR3 covers 16 residues. In nucleotides, the CDR3 is TGTGCCAGCAGTACCAGGACAGGGAAACGGGGAGAGACCCAGTACTTC. Residues: CASSTRTGKRGETQYF.

The genes are TRBV18 and TRBJ1-2; the D gene is possibly TRBD1 (5 bases). Germline CDR1 KGHSH, CDR2 LQKENI. CDR3 length: 14 residues. V was pared by 3 bases and J by 0 bases, with 8 bases between. Written as DNA, the CDR3 is TGTGCCAGCTCACCGTCGGGGGCTAACTATGGCTACACCTTC. This codes for CASSPSGANYGYTF.

The chain links TRBV19 to TRBJ2-2; 7 bases align to TRBD1. The trim removed 3 bases at V and 0 bases at J, leaving 13 bases unmatched. The CDR3 extends over 19 amino acids. CDR1 LNHDA and CDR2 SQIVND come from the germline V gene (reference sequence). The DNA for the CDR3 is TGTGCCAGTAGTATTAGGGGACAGCGCAAAACTACGAACACCGGGGAGCTGTTTTTT. As protein: CASSIRGQRKTTNTGELFF.

The rearrangement uses TRBV19 and TRBJ1-5, with TRBD1 identical over 7 bases. The germline V gene has CDR1 LNHDA and CDR2 SQIVND (reference sequence). The junction had 10 bases not matched to a gene; V was cut back by 4 bases and J by 4 bases. The CDR3 totals 16 residues. The CDR3 reads CASSRIGTELNQPQHF. In nucleotides, the CDR3 is TGTGCCAGTAGTAGGATCGGGACAGAACTAAATCAGCCCCAGCATTTT. The full variable domain, completed using reference TRBV19 and TRBJ1-5, is DGGITQSPKYLFRKEGQNVTLSCEQNLNHDAMYWYRQDPGQGLRLIYYSQIVNDFQKGDIAEGYSVSREKKESFPLTVTSAQKNPTAFYLCASSRIGTELNQPQHFGDGTRLSIL.

The chain uses TRBV7-8 and TRBJ1-1; possible D gene TRBD1, 5 bases. The CDR3 is 15 amino acids. V was trimmed by 1 base and J by 0 bases, leaving 9 bases between them. Germline assignment: CDR1 SGHVS and CDR2 FQNEAQ. CDR3 nucleotides: TGTGCCAGCAGCTTAGTTGGGGCCGTGAACACTGAAGCTTTCTTT. Protein: CASSLVGAVNTEAFF.

This chain links TRBV30 with TRBJ1-1, with 12 bases lining up with TRBD1. Germline CDR1 and CDR2: GTSNPN and SVGIG (reference sequence). The CDR3 runs to 15 residues. V shed 2 bases and J 5 bases; nucleotides not matched to a gene: 6. DNA of the CDR3: TGTGCCTGGAGTTTGGGGACAGGGGGCTGGACTGAAGCTTTCTTT. It specifies CAWSLGTGGWTEAFF.

V and J are TRBV4-1 and TRBJ2-5; D is unclear. Between the trimmed V and J ends, which lost 1 base and 4 bases, there was a span of 10 bases. CDR3 length: 14 amino acids. From germline, CDR1 is MGHRA and CDR2 YSYEKL. The CDR3 protein is CASSQVVTGETQYF. For the CDR3, the DNA is TGCGCCAGCAGCCAAGTGGTGACGGGAGAGACCCAGTACTTC.

This clone was counted once. This rearrangement joins TRBV27 to TRBJ1-4, with TRBD1 identical over 8 bases. The germline CDR1 and CDR2 sequences are MNHEY and SMNVEV (reference sequence). V lost 2 bases and J lost 10; bases outside the gene matches: 6. The CDR3 length is 14 residues. The DNA of the CDR3 is TGTGCCAGCAGTTTAGTACAGGGGGTAGGAAAACTGTTTTTT. Its protein product is CASSLVQGVGKLFF.

The rearrangement links TRBV19 to TRBJ2-7; 7 positions match TRBD1. V lost 4 bases to trimming and J lost 0 bases; unmatched junction nucleotides: 6. CDR1 and CDR2 (germline): LNHDA, SQIVND (reference sequence). The CDR3 has 15 residues. The CDR3 bases are TGTGCCAGTAGTACGACAGGGACCTTCTCCTACGAGCAGTACTTC. Its protein is CASSTTGTFSYEQYF.

The CDR3 loop is CASSYQAGGQETQYF. CDR3 sequence (DNA): TGTGCCAGCAGTTACCAAGCGGGGGGGCAAGAGACCCAGTACTTC. The chain links TRBV6-2 or TRBV6-3 to TRBJ2-5, with 10 bases fitting TRBD2. There are 15 residues in the CDR3. Trimming removed 2 bases from V and 2 bases from J; junction bases left unmatched: 2. CDR1 is MNHEY and CDR2 is SVGEGT in the germline V gene.

This clone was seen a handful of times. The chain couples TRBV18 to TRBJ1-5; D unclear. Germline CDR1 reads KGHSH; CDR2 reads LQKENI. This CDR3 contains 12 residues. Trimming took 3 bases from V and 4 from J, leaving 4 bases between them. The CDR3 DNA reads as TGTGCCAGCTCACCCGAGAATCAGCCCCAGCATTTT. Translated, it gives CASSPENQPQHF. The full variable domain, rest sourced from reference TRBV18 and TRBJ1-5, is NAGVMQNPRHLVRRRGQEARLRCSPMKGHSHVYWYRQLPEEGLKFMVYLQKENIIDESGMPKERFSAEFPKEGPSILRIQQVVRGDSAAYFCASSPENQPQHFGDGTRLSIL.

The chain joins TRBV30 to TRBJ2-3; 8 nucleotides line up with TRBD1. After removal of 2 bases from V and 3 bases from J, the junction contained 4 bases not matched to a gene. The CDR3 is 14 residues long. Germline CDR1 is GTSNPN and CDR2 is SVGIG (reference sequence). This chain's CDR3 is CAWSLDRVTDTQYF. The CDR3 DNA reads TGTGCCTGGAGTTTGGACAGGGTGACAGATACGCAGTATTTT.

This chain links TRBV11-2 with TRBJ1-1; D gene uncertain. Germline CDR1 SGHAT, CDR2 FQNNGV. This CDR3 is 14 amino acids long. The germline V and J ends were trimmed by 1 base and 7 bases, with 13 bases remaining between them. The CDR3 sequence is CASSLGYQGGEAFF. The CDR3 coding sequence is TGTGCCAGCAGCTTAGGGTACCAAGGAGGTGAAGCTTTCTTT.

The chain couples TRBV6-5 to TRBJ2-7, with TRBD1 identical over 8 bases. Germline loops: CDR1 MNHEY, CDR2 SVGAGI. The CDR3 spans 16 residues. Trimming at V came to 3 bases and at J to 1 base, leaving 8 bases not matched to a gene. The CDR3, as DNA: TGTGCCAGCAGTTATAGCCCCGACAGGGGTTCCTACGAGCAGTACTTC. Its translation is CASSYSPDRGSYEQYF.

The rearrangement links TRBV7-3 to TRBJ1-2; D unclear. The V and J ends lost 5 bases and 3 bases respectively, with 13 bases between them. Germline CDR1 and CDR2: SGHTA and FQGTGA. This CDR3 is built from 14 residues. The CDR3, as DNA: TGTGCCAGCAGCCCCGGTAGGGAGCACTATGGCTACACCTTC. Translating it yields CASSPGREHYGYTF.

The CDR3 DNA is TGCGCCAGCAGCCAAGATCTGGCTCAGGGCCATGAGCAGTTCTTC. Its protein is CASSQDLAQGHEQFF. V is TRBV4-1 and J is TRBJ2-1; TRBD1 might be the D (5 bases). V was trimmed by 0 bases and J by 8 bases, leaving 14 bases between them. Germline values: CDR1 MGHRA, CDR2 YSYEKL. The CDR3 extends over 15 amino acids.

V usage is TRBV6-1 and J usage is TRBJ1-3, with unresolved D. Trimming cost V 1 base and J 0 bases, with 7 bases left between them. Germline-derived CDR1 and CDR2 are MNHNS and SASEGT. The CDR3 is 15 amino acids. CDR3 amino acids: CASSEGLYSGNTIYF. The DNA for the CDR3 is TGTGCCAGCAGTGAAGGACTGTACTCTGGAAACACCATATATTTT.

This chain uses TRBV3-1 (or the pseudogene TRBV3-2) with TRBJ1-2, with 7 bases matching TRBD1. Germline loops: CDR1 LGHDT, CDR2 YNNKEL (reference sequence). Unmatched junction bases numbered 9, after V lost 2 bases and J lost 6 bases. CDR3 length: 15 residues. CDR3 DNA sequence: TGTGCCAGCAGCCAATCGGTCGACAGGGCCCATGGCTACACCTTC. Protein: CASSQSVDRAHGYTF.

V gene TRBV4-3 combines with J gene TRBJ1-5; D not certain. Germline V CDR1 and CDR2: LGHNA, YSLEER. V lost 0 bases and J 9 bases, leaving 15 bases between the germline ends. The CDR3 is made up of 15 amino acids. The chain's CDR3 is CASSQEAFQIWPQHF. CDR3 nucleotides: TGCGCCAGCAGCCAAGAAGCCTTCCAAATTTGGCCCCAGCATTTT.

J is TRBJ1-1 and V is TRBV29-1, with D possibly TRBD1 on 6 matching bases. The CDR3 covers 12 residues. Germline CDR1 is SQVTM and CDR2 is ANQGSEA. Trimming removed 7 bases from V and 4 bases from J, with 13 bases in between. Here the CDR3 reads CSANTGPTEAFF. In DNA form, the CDR3 reads TGCAGCGCGAATACAGGGCCCACTGAAGCTTTCTTT.

This clone has just a few counts. This chain joins TRBV6-2 or TRBV6-3 and TRBJ1-2, with 7 bases lining up with TRBD1. This CDR3 is 15 amino acids long. Germline V CDR1 and CDR2: MNHEY, SVGEGT. With 6 bases clipped from V and 2 bases from J, the junction kept 9 bases outside the gene matches. The CDR3 here is CASSVPKTGNYGYTF. As DNA, the CDR3 is TGTGCCAGCAGCGTCCCTAAGACAGGGAACTATGGCTACACCTTC.

This clone came up a few times. This chain links TRBV29-1 with TRBJ2-1; 8 bases agree with TRBD2. There are 16 residues in the CDR3. V trimming: 0 bases; J trimming: 0 bases; junction bases outside the gene matches: 4. Germline V gives CDR1 SQVTM, CDR2 ANQGSEA. CDR3 nucleotide sequence: TGCAGCGTTGAAGATTTCGGGGGGGCCTCCTACAATGAGCAGTTCTTC. The encoded protein is CSVEDFGGASYNEQFF.

V and J are TRBV14 and TRBJ1-2; weak D call: TRBD1 (5 bases). CDR3 size: 13 residues. V was pared by 1 base and J by 2 bases, with 5 bases between. Germline V gene lookup returns CDR1 SGHDN and CDR2 FVKESK. The CDR3 DNA reads as TGTGCCAGCAGCCAAGGGACAAACTATGGCTACACCTTC. Amino acid sequence: CASSQGTNYGYTF.